A selection of T cell receptor beta chains follows, all from one sample in a study of response to subunit inactivated influenza vaccine. TCRdb re-analysed the RT-PCR reads in MiXCR, keeping a single row per CDR3 protein. The sample yields fewer than 700,000 distinct CDR3 sequences, 10% to 15% seen once. Sample: PBMCs from blood, taken roughly 6 weeks after vaccination. All receptors derive from a man aged 50 or older who received an inactivated influenza vaccine. CDR3s include the opening cysteine and the closing phenylalanine or tryptophan. A D gene is named only where the DNA matches it firmly. The size field is filled for only some rows; it gives once, few, many or a size class.

CDR3 protein: CASSPLIGTGGSTGELFF
CDR3 DNA: TGTGCCAGCAGTCCATTAATCGGGACAGGGGGAAGCACCGGGGAGCTGTTTTTT
J gene: TRBJ2-2
D gene: TRBD1
V gene: TRBV12-3/TRBV12-4
clone size: NA

CDR3 protein: CASSLGLAGGPYNEQFF
CDR3 DNA: TGTGCCAGCAGCTTAGGTCTAGCGGGGGGGCCGTACAATGAGCAGTTCTTC
J gene: TRBJ2-1
D gene: TRBD2
V gene: TRBV11-3
clone size: few

CDR3 protein: CASSQEPGEVDTEAFF
CDR3 DNA: TGTGCCAGCAGCCAAGAGCCAGGGGAAGTGGACACTGAAGCTTTCTTT
J gene: TRBJ1-1
D gene: NA
V gene: TRBV4-2
clone size: NA

CDR3 protein: CASSHGQAGYTF
CDR3 DNA: TGCGCCAGTTCTCACGGACAGGCGGGCTACACCTTC
J gene: TRBJ1-2
D gene: TRBD1
V gene: TRBV5-1
clone size: NA

CDR3 protein: CSAREVDYGYTF
CDR3 DNA: TGCAGTGCTAGAGAGGTGGACTATGGCTACACCTTC
J gene: TRBJ1-2
D gene: NA
V gene: TRBV20-1
clone size: NA

CDR3 protein: CASSQIGGDSNQPQHF
CDR3 DNA: TGTGCCAGCAGTCAAATTGGGGGGGATAGCAATCAGCCCCAGCATTTT
J gene: TRBJ1-5
D gene: NA
V gene: TRBV5-5
clone size: many

CDR3 protein: CAPWVEYF
CDR3 DNA: TGTGCCCCCTGGGTGGAGTACTTC
J gene: TRBJ2-7
D gene: NA
V gene: TRBV27
clone size: many

CDR3 protein: CSARDTLRTGKQPQHF
CDR3 DNA: TGCAGTGCTAGAGATACCCTGAGGACAGGGAAGCAGCCCCAGCATTTT
J gene: TRBJ1-5
D gene: TRBD1
V gene: TRBV20-1
clone size: few

CDR3 protein: CASSSLFTQGSYEQYF
CDR3 DNA: TGTGCCAGCAGTTCCCTCTTCACACAGGGGTCCTACGAGCAGTACTTC
J gene: TRBJ2-7
D gene: TRBD1
V gene: TRBV28
clone size: NA

CDR3 protein: CASSPTSGGAVF
CDR3 DNA: TGTGCCAGCAGCCCCACTAGCGGGGGGGCGGTCTTC
J gene: TRBJ2-1
D gene: TRBD2
V gene: TRBV12-3/TRBV12-4
clone size: few

CDR3 protein: CASSHQFPGGANTIYF
CDR3 DNA: TGTGCCAGCAGTCACCAATTTCCAGGGGGAGCGAACACCATATATTTT
J gene: TRBJ1-3
D gene: TRBD1
V gene: TRBV7-2
clone size: many

CDR3 protein: CSASRGWNNEQFF
CDR3 DNA: TGCAGTGCTAGTAGGGGTTGGAACAATGAGCAGTTCTTC
J gene: TRBJ2-1
D gene: NA
V gene: TRBV20-1
clone size: NA

CDR3 protein: CASSQSSGRTEAFF
CDR3 DNA: TGTGCCAGCAGCCAATCCTCGGGGAGGACTGAAGCTTTCTTT
J gene: TRBJ1-1
D gene: NA
V gene: TRBV3-1
clone size: few

CDR3 protein: CASRDRVGSEKLFF
CDR3 DNA: TGTGCCAGCAGGGACAGGGTGGGGTCCGAAAAACTGTTTTTT
J gene: TRBJ1-4
D gene: TRBD1
V gene: TRBV2
clone size: many

CDR3 protein: CASSYRGEETQYF
CDR3 DNA: TGTGCCAGCAGCTACAGGGGAGAAGAGACCCAGTACTTC
J gene: TRBJ2-5
D gene: TRBD1
V gene: TRBV7-6
clone size: few

CDR3 protein: CASSWGRRTNEKLFF
CDR3 DNA: TGTGCCAGCAGCTGGGGACGGAGAACTAATGAAAAACTGTTTTTT
J gene: TRBJ1-4
D gene: NA
V gene: TRBV7-9
clone size: NA

CDR3 protein: CASSPGTTTYEQYF
CDR3 DNA: TGTGCCAGCAGCCCCGGGACTACCACCTACGAGCAGTACTTC
J gene: TRBJ2-7
D gene: TRBD2
V gene: TRBV7-6
clone size: NA

CDR3 protein: CASSQERAPGNTIYF
CDR3 DNA: TGCGCCAGCAGCCAAGAACGGGCCCCTGGAAACACCATATATTTT
J gene: TRBJ1-3
D gene: NA
V gene: TRBV4-3
clone size: NA

CDR3 protein: CASSPRQSADTQYF
CDR3 DNA: TGTGCCAGCAGTCCCAGACAGTCCGCAGATACGCAGTATTTT
J gene: TRBJ2-3
D gene: NA
V gene: TRBV27
clone size: few

CDR3 protein: CASRTTPGLGYNEQFF
CDR3 DNA: TGTGCCAGCAGAACAACTCCGGGACTAGGGTACAATGAGCAGTTCTTC
J gene: TRBJ2-1
D gene: TRBD2
V gene: TRBV6-5
clone size: many

CDR3 protein: CASSPSVGRGGNEQFF
CDR3 DNA: TGTGCCAGCAGCCCAAGTGTCGGGCGGGGAGGAAATGAGCAGTTCTTC
J gene: TRBJ2-1
D gene: NA
V gene: TRBV7-9
clone size: NA

CDR3 protein: CASSQELADTQYF
CDR3 DNA: TGTGCCAGCAGCCAGGAGCTAGCGGATACGCAGTATTTT
J gene: TRBJ2-3
D gene: NA
V gene: TRBV3-1
clone size: NA

CDR3 protein: CASRRGDTQYF
CDR3 DNA: TGTGCCAGCAGAAGGGGAGATACGCAGTATTTT
J gene: TRBJ2-3
D gene: NA
V gene: TRBV27
clone size: many

CDR3 protein: CASSQAGQGKAGELFF
CDR3 DNA: TGTGCCAGCAGCCAAGCCGGACAGGGGAAGGCCGGGGAGCTGTTTTTT
J gene: TRBJ2-2
D gene: TRBD1
V gene: TRBV5-5
clone size: many

CDR3 protein: CASSQTGSWGYTF
CDR3 DNA: TGTGCCAGCAGCCAGACAGGGTCTTGGGGCTACACCTTC
J gene: TRBJ1-2
D gene: TRBD1
V gene: TRBV7-2
clone size: few